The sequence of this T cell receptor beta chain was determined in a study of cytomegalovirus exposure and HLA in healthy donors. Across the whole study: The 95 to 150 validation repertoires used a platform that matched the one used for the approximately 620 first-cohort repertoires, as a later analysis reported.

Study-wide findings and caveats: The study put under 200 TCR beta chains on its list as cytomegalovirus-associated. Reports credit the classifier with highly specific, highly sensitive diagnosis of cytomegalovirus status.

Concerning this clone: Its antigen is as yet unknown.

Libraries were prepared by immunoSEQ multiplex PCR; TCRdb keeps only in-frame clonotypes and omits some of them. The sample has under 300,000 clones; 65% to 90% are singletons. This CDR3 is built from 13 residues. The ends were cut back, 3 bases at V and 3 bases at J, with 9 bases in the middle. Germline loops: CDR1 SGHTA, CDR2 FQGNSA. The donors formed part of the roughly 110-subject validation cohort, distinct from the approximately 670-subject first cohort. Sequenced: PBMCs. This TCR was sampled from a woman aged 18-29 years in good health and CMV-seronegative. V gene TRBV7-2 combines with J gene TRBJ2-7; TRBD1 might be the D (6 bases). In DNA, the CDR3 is TGTGCCAGCAGCTTCGGACAGTTCTACGAGCAGTACTTC. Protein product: CASSFGQFYEQYF.